These T cell receptor beta chains were read from a single sample in a study of cytomegalovirus exposure and HLA in healthy donors. Method: immunoSEQ multiplex PCR; TCRdb's copy keeps in-frame clones and lacks some. The sample holds roughly 190,000 clones, approximately 86% seen once. Sample: PBMCs. These receptors were taken from a man aged 25-45 years in good health and CMV-seropositive. CDR3s leave out the opening cysteine and the closing phenylalanine or tryptophan. The D gene is left open where the match is weak.

d_gene | j_gene | v_gene | CDR3aa
NA | TRBJ2-7 | TRBV7-2 | ASSNPGLPLEQY
NA | TRBJ1-2 | TRBV7-2 | ASSLDGDGYT
NA | TRBJ2-1 | TRBV11-3 | ASSPRRGAGNEQF
NA | TRBJ2-7 | TRBV27 | ASSPYPGPGSSYEQY
NA | TRBJ1-2 | TRBV7-3 | ASSLTASGASENGYT
NA | TRBJ2-5 | TRBV11-3 | ASSFPVGVETQY
TRBD1 | TRBJ1-1 | TRBV18 | ASSPNRQGRMNTEAF
NA | TRBJ2-7 | TRBV28 | ASSLGRGGEQY
TRBD2 | TRBJ2-7 | TRBV5-1 | ASSPEREVDEQY
NA | TRBJ2-3 | TRBV19 | ASGGGYIWEGDTDTQY
NA | TRBJ1-2 | TRBV6-1 | ASSLQAHGYT
TRBD1 | TRBJ2-3 | TRBV10-3 | AIRLTDRSTDTQY
NA | TRBJ2-7 | TRBV2 | ASWGGGRTEQY
NA | TRBJ2-7 | TRBV2 | ASGFQSYEQY
TRBD1 | TRBJ2-7 | TRBV7-2 | ASSFPPGQGALEQY
NA | TRBJ2-5 | TRBV15 | ATSRGGLTGTETQY
TRBD1 | TRBJ1-6 | TRBV5-1 | ASRDGHRGFDSPLH
NA | TRBJ2-7 | TRBV27 | ASSSLSVFPREQY
NA | TRBJ1-1 | TRBV27 | ASSLLGVGKDTEAF
NA | TRBJ2-1 | TRBV5-1 | ASSLRTSNNNEQF
NA | TRBJ1-1 | TRBV15 | ATSRDPGNTEAF
NA | TRBJ2-7 | TRBV29-1 | SVEGQDYEQY
NA | TRBJ1-5 | TRBV30 | AWSGGGNWPQH
TRBD1 | TRBJ2-3 | TRBV5-1 | ASSLGGQGTDTQY
TRBD2 | TRBJ2-3 | TRBV5-1 | ASRPGLAASTDTQY
TRBD1 | TRBJ1-1 | TRBV6-1 | ASSDDRGPEAF
NA | TRBJ2-7 | TRBV7-9 | ASSLGTYEQY
NA | TRBJ2-2 | TRBV5-1 | ASSLAGAHTGELF
NA | TRBJ2-1 | TRBV20-1 | SAARNEQF
NA | TRBJ1-2 | TRBV5-6 | ASSLGTSPGYT
NA | TRBJ2-7 | TRBV25-1 | ASSETVYEQY
NA | TRBJ2-5 | TRBV2 | ASLSYQETQY
TRBD2 | TRBJ2-5 | TRBV7-3 | ASSFSSGTETQY
NA | TRBJ2-7 | TRBV5-1 | ASSLASDYEQY
NA | TRBJ1-2 | TRBV27 | ASRTTGGGSSYT
NA | TRBJ1-5 | TRBV28 | ASRPPGLSNQPQH
TRBD2 | TRBJ2-7 | TRBV2 | ASSERSSGRRYEQY
TRBD2 | TRBJ2-4 | TRBV6-1 | ASTSGGAGDIQY
NA | TRBJ2-6 | TRBV6-5 | ASSYTRASGANVLT
NA | TRBJ2-2 | TRBV7-7 | ASSPDLNTGELF
NA | TRBJ1-2 | TRBV5-6 | ASSLTPFRYT